Each of the 17 T cell receptor beta chains below was sequenced from the same sample in a study of blood T cell repertoires in COVID-19 (dated by TCRdb to about 2020). Library preparation employed the immunoSEQ multiplex PCR assay. Entries here come from immuneACCESS through TCRdb and include only in-frame sequences with V and J called. Some clones fail to appear in such tables; in the studies checked, an unresolved V gene covers under half of the shortfall, and the cause of the remainder is unknown. For this sample there are about 310,000 clones; approximately 90% appear just once. The ten largest clonotypes hold roughly a tenth of the sample. Specimen: PBMCs or T cells enriched from blood (not recorded which). Every receptor here comes from a woman in her forties who had recovered from COVID-19.

The rearrangement joins TRBV4-2 to TRBJ2-5; TRBD2 matches 14 bases. The CDR3 consists of 17 residues. Germline-derived CDR1 and CDR2 are LGHNA and YNFKEQ. The V and J ends lost 3 bases and 4 bases, in that order; junction bases with no gene match: 7. The CDR3 DNA is TGTGCCAGCAGCCAGGGACTAGCGGGAGAAACCCCAGAGACCCAGTACTTC. It codes for CASSQGLAGETPETQYF.

The genes are TRBV18 and TRBJ2-7; a possible D gene is TRBD2 (6 bases). From germline, CDR1 is KGHSH and CDR2 LQKENI. The CDR3 runs 12 residues. V shed 4 bases and J shed 13 bases, with 17 bases lying between them. CDR3 bases: TGTGCCAGCTCACAAAACGAGGGAGGAGGTTACTTC. It codes for CASSQNEGGGYF. Together with reference TRBV18 and TRBJ2-7, the CDR3 gives the full variable domain: NAGVMQNPRHLVRRRGQEARLRCSPMKGHSHVYWYRQLPEEGLKFMVYLQKENIIDESGMPKERFSAEFPKEGPSILRIQQVVRGDSAAYFCASSQNEGGGYFGPGTRLTVT.

This clone was detected a few times. This chain uses TRBV6-4 with TRBJ2-7, with 9 bases that match TRBD1. This CDR3 comprises 13 residues. The junction had 8 bases not matched to a gene; V was cut back by 10 bases and J by 4 bases. Germline-derived CDR1 and CDR2 are MRHNA and SNTAGT. In DNA form, the CDR3 reads TGTGCCACCACACCCGGGACAGGGTACGAGCAGTACTTC. Translated: CATTPGTGYEQYF.

The V gene is TRBV19, the J gene TRBJ2-2; possibly TRBD2 for D (6 bases). The CDR3 has 12 amino acids. Germline lookup yields CDR1 LNHDA and CDR2 SQIVND (reference sequence). Trimming left V 5 bases short and J 7 bases short, with 8 bases between. The CDR3 sequence is CASSGGNGELFF. For the CDR3, the DNA is TGTGCCAGTAGTGGGGGGAACGGGGAGCTGTTTTTT. Variable domain in full (rest from reference TRBV19 and TRBJ2-2): DGGITQSPKYLFRKEGQNVTLSCEQNLNHDAMYWYRQDPGQGLRLIYYSQIVNDFQKGDIAEGYSVSREKKESFPLTVTSAQKNPTAFYLCASSGGNGELFFGEGSRLTVL.

This clone appeared a few times. The V and J genes are TRBV5-1 and TRBJ1-1; TRBD1 is a possible D gene (6 bases). Germline values: CDR1 SGHRS, CDR2 YFSETQ. This CDR3 comprises 14 residues. Trimming pared 4 bases from V and 1 base from J, leaving 11 bases between. CDR3 region: CASSNRDKNTEAFF. CDR3 in DNA: TGCGCCAGCAGCAACCGGGACAAGAACACTGAAGCTTTCTTT.

The gene calls are TRBV11-1 and TRBJ1-1, with TRBD1 as a possible D gene (5 bases). CDR1 and CDR2 from the germline V gene are SGHAT and FQDESV (reference sequence). V was pared by 1 base and J by 3 bases, with 12 bases between. The CDR3 has 15 residues. CDR3 amino acids: CASSLELSGDTEAFF. Here the CDR3 DNA reads TGTGCCAGCAGCTTAGAGCTGTCGGGGGACACTGAAGCTTTCTTT. The full variable domain, completed using reference TRBV11-1 and TRBJ1-1, is EAEVAQSPRYKITEKSQAVAFWCDPISGHATLYWYRQILGQGPELLVQFQDESVVDDSQLPKDRFSAERLKGVDSTLKIQPAELGDSAMYLCASSLELSGDTEAFFGQGTRLTVV.

This clone came up a few times. The chain combines TRBV7-9 with TRBJ2-1; possible D gene TRBD2, 5 bases. The germline gives CDR1 SEHNR, CDR2 FQNEAQ (reference sequence). This CDR3 contains 16 residues. Trimming removed 5 bases from V and 0 bases from J, with 14 bases in between. CDR3 in DNA: TGTGCCAGCAGCCCGCCGGGTGGGAGCTCCTACAATGAGCAGTTCTTC. Its protein is CASSPPGGSSYNEQFF.

This clone was observed once. The V and J genes are TRBV11-2 and TRBJ2-6; no clear D gene. The CDR3 totals 19 residues. Germline V gene sequence: CDR1 SGHAT, CDR2 FQNNGV. V was cut by 7 bases and J by 0 bases, with 22 bases left in between. Written as DNA, the CDR3 is TGTGCCAGCATCCTTAGTGACATCACAATTAGCTCTGGGGCCAACGTCCTGACTTTC. Protein product: CASILSDITISSGANVLTF.

The rearrangement joins TRBV29-1 to TRBJ2-7; 11 bases align to TRBD1. J gave up 6 bases and V 3 bases, and 4 bases lay outside the gene matches. The CDR3 loop spans 13 amino acids. CDR1 and CDR2 from the germline V gene are SQVTM and ANQGSEA. In DNA form, the CDR3 reads TGCAGCGTTGAGGGACAGGGGGTTTTCGAGCAGTACTTC. It is translated as CSVEGQGVFEQYF.

In this sample, this clone turned up once. V and J are TRBV2 and TRBJ2-1; 13 nucleotides agree with TRBD2. Germline CDR1 SNHLY, CDR2 FYNNEI. J lost 10 bases, V lost 6 bases, and 0 bases had no gene match. The length of the CDR3 is 12 residues. The CDR3 sequence: CASRGLAGEQFF. The CDR3 DNA reads TGTGCCAGCAGGGGACTAGCGGGGGAGCAGTTCTTC. The whole variable domain, remainder taken from reference TRBV2 and TRBJ2-1, is EPEVTQTPSHQVTQMGQEVILRCVPISNHLYFYWYRQILGQKVEFLVSFYNNEISEKSEIFDDQFSVERPDGSNFTLKIRSTKLEDSAMYFCASRGLAGEQFFGPGTRLTVL.

The V and J genes are TRBV5-6 and TRBJ2-1; a possible D gene is TRBD2 (7 bases). Germline V gene sequence: CDR1 SGHDT, CDR2 YYEEEE. The CDR3 spans 16 residues. V was trimmed by 4 bases and J by 9 bases, leaving 23 bases between them. CDR3 coding DNA: TGTGCCAGCAGCCTAGACCCGGGGGGCGCTATGAGTGAGCAGTTCTTC. Amino acids: CASSLDPGGAMSEQFF.

This clone has only one observation. The chain carries TRBV19 and TRBJ2-4; the D is unclear. V lost 7 bases to trimming and J lost 6 bases, with 13 bases between them. The CDR3 length is 13 residues. Germline V lookup: CDR1 LNHDA, CDR2 SQIVND (reference sequence). The CDR3 nucleotides are TGTGCCAGTATGGTGCCGGGTGGAAACATTCAGTACTTC. Its protein is CASMVPGGNIQYF.

The rearrangement uses TRBV7-9 and TRBJ1-1; 7 positions match TRBD1. The V and J ends lost 6 bases and 5 bases, in that order; junction bases with no gene match: 18. Germline CDR1 reads SEHNR; CDR2 reads FQNEAQ (reference sequence). The CDR3 sequence is 17 residues long. The CDR3 DNA sequence: TGTGCCAGCAGTTATCCTTTCGACAGGGAGAGACGGACTGAAGCTTTCTTT. It yields the protein CASSYPFDRERRTEAFF.

This clone was recorded a few times. This sample includes further DNA sequences coding for the same CDR3. The chain recombines TRBV19 with TRBJ2-2; 11 nucleotides align to TRBD2. V shed 5 bases, J shed 1 base, and the junction held 0 bases outside the gene matches. Germline loops: CDR1 LNHDA, CDR2 SQIVND (reference sequence). The CDR3 is 15 residues long. The DNA of the CDR3 is TGTGCCAGTAGTGGACTAGCGGGGAACACCGGGGAGCTGTTTTTT. As protein: CASSGLAGNTGELFF.

The chain employs TRBV6-5 and TRBJ1-1; D is perhaps TRBD1 (6 bases). The CDR3 sequence is 14 residues long. Germline assignment: CDR1 MNHEY and CDR2 SVGAGI. V shed 7 bases and J shed 2 bases, with 14 bases lying between them. The CDR3 DNA reads as TGTGCCAGCACCGACAGGTTTTCAAACACTGAAGCTTTCTTT. Its protein is CASTDRFSNTEAFF.

This sequence joins TRBV29-1 and TRBJ2-3, with a weak D call TRBD2 (5 bases). V dropped 6 bases and J dropped 1 base, with 17 bases sitting between them. Germline loops: CDR1 SQVTM, CDR2 ANQGSEA. This CDR3 spans 15 amino acids. The CDR3 DNA sequence: TGCAGCGTCAACCCAGCGGATGGGGGCACAGATACGCAGTATTTT. It specifies CSVNPADGGTDTQYF.

The gene calls are TRBV9 and TRBJ2-5; the match to TRBD1 covers 10 bases. The germline gives CDR1 SGDLS, CDR2 YYNGEE. Trimming took 2 bases from V and 2 from J; bases not matched to a gene: 3. The CDR3 spans 15 residues. The CDR3 loop reads CASSVGQGEQETQYF. The CDR3 nucleotides read TGTGCCAGCAGCGTTGGACAGGGGGAACAAGAGACCCAGTACTTC.